This TCR beta chain comes out of a study of T cell changes during pregnancy in multiple sclerosis. This CDR3 region has 14 residues. The ends were cut back, 4 bases at V and 0 bases at J, with 9 bases in the middle. Germline V gene data show CDR1 as SGHTA and CDR2 as FQGTGA. The table came from immunoSEQ multiplex PCR; TCRdb's copy has only in-frame clones and leaves some out. The data hold tens of thousands of clones, with about 91% observed a single time. This receptor was obtained from a female donor with multiple sclerosis, enrolled in a pregnancy study. The chain has TRBV7-3 and TRBJ1-1; D gene ambiguous. The specimen was peripheral blood, collected before pregnancy. CDR3 nucleotides: TGTGCCAGCAGCTCCGGCGGGATGAACACTGAAGCTTTCTTT. Its protein is CASSSGGMNTEAFF.